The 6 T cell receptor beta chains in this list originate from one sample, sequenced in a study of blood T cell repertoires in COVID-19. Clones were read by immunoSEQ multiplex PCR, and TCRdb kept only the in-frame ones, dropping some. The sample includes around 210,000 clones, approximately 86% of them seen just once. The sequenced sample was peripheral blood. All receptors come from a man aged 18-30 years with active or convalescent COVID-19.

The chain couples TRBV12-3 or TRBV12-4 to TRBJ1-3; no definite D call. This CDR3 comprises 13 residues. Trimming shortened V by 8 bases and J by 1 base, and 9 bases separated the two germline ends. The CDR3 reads CASCPGSGNTIYF. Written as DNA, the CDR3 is TGTGCCAGCTGTCCCGGGTCTGGAAACACCATATATTTT.

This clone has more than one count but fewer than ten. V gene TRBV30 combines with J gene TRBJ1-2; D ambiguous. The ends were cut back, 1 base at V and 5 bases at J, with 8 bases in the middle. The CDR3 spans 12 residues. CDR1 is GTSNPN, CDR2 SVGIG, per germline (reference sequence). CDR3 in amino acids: CAWSGAPYGYTF. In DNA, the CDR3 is TGTGCCTGGAGTGGGGCCCCGTATGGCTACACCTTC.

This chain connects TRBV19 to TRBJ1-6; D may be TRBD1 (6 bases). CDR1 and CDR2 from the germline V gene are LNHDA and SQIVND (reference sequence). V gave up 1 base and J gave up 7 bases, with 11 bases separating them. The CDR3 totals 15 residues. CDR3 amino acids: CASSIGRQGNSPLHF. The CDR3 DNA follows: TGTGCCAGTAGTATAGGACGGCAGGGGAATTCACCCCTCCACTTT.

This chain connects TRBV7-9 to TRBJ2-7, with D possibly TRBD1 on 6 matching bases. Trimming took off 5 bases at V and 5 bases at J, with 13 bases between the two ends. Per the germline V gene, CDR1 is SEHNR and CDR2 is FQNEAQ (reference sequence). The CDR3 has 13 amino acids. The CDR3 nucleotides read TGTGCCAGCAGCCAACCTGGGGGCCACGAGCAGTACTTC. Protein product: CASSQPGGHEQYF.

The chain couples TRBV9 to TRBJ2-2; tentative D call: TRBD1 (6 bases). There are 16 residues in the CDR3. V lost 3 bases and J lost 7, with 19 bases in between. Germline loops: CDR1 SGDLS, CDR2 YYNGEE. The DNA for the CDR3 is TGTGCCAGCAGCGGGGGGCCCCAAGGGGCGGTCGGGGAGCTGTTTTTT. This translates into CASSGGPQGAVGELFF.

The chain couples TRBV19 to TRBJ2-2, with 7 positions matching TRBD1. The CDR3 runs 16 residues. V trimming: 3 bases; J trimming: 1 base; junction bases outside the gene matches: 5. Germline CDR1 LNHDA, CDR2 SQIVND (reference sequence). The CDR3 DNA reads TGTGCCAGTAGTATTGAGGGGGCGGAGAACACCGGGGAGCTGTTTTTT. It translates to CASSIEGAENTGELFF.